Listed here are 7 T cell receptor beta chains from one sample, sequenced in a study of T cells in Graves' hyperthyroidism and ophthalmopathy. The CDR3 regions of TCR beta were amplified from RNA transcripts. First-round RT-PCR of the TCR CDR3 relied on the HTBI primer set. TCRdb recomputed calls from the multiplex PCR reads with MiXCR, one row per CDR3 protein. In the table there are hundreds of thousands of distinct CDR3 sequences, less than 25% of which are singletons. The sample consisted of blood. The receptors were sampled from a man aged 25 to 40 with Graves' ophthalmopathy.

This clonotype was observed at least ten times. The V and J genes are TRBV2 and TRBJ2-3; D perhaps matches TRBD2 (5 bases). This CDR3 is built from 15 residues. Germline V gene data show CDR1 as SNHLY and CDR2 as FYNNEI. V dropped 2 bases and J dropped 0 bases, with 9 bases sitting between them. The DNA for the CDR3 is TGTGCCAGCAGTGAAATTGGCGGGAGCACAGATACGCAGTATTTT. It codes for CASSEIGGSTDTQYF.

This clonotype was counted many times. The rearrangement uses TRBV3-1 and TRBJ2-3; D remains ambiguous. The ends were cut back, 1 base at V and 4 bases at J, with 9 bases in the middle. The CDR3 length is 14 residues. Germline V gene sequence: CDR1 LGHDT, CDR2 YNNKEL (reference sequence). CDR3 region: CASSQVVYPDTQYF. CDR3 nucleotides: TGTGCCAGCAGCCAAGTCGTCTACCCAGATACGCAGTATTTT.

This clonotype was seen ten or more times. The chain carries TRBV28 and TRBJ2-7; 9 positions match TRBD2. J lost 7 bases, V lost 4 bases, and 8 bases had no gene match. The CDR3 consists of 14 residues. Germline V gene lookup returns CDR1 MDHEN and CDR2 SYDVKM. The CDR3 loop is CASSSPGLAGEQYF. The CDR3 DNA follows: TGTGCCAGCAGTTCACCGGGACTAGCAGGGGAGCAGTACTTC. The whole variable domain, remainder taken from reference TRBV28 and TRBJ2-7, is DVKVTQSSRYLVKRTGEKVFLECVQDMDHENMFWYRQDPGLGLRLIYFSYDVKMKEKGDIPEGYSVSREKKERFSLILESASTNQTSMYLCASSSPGLAGEQYFGPGTRLTVT.

This clonotype has only a few counts. V usage is TRBV16 and J usage is TRBJ1-5; 7 positions match TRBD1. The CDR3 totals 14 residues. Germline loops: CDR1 KGHSY, CDR2 FQNENV. The J segment lost 5 bases and the V segment lost 3 bases, leaving 4 bases of the junction unmatched. As DNA, the CDR3 is TGTGCCAGCAGCCAGGGACAGCGGTATCAGCCCCAGCATTTT. It encodes CASSQGQRYQPQHF.

This clonotype was observed a handful of times. V and J are TRBV20-1 and TRBJ2-3, with D perhaps assigned TRBD1 or TRBD2 (5 bases each). V lost 5 bases and J lost 3, with 15 bases in between. The CDR3 covers 14 residues. The V gene's germline CDR1 is DFQATT and CDR2 SNEGSKA (reference sequence). The CDR3 region is CSAWPGLATDTQYF. CDR3 DNA sequence: TGCAGTGCTTGGCCAGGGCTAGCAACAGATACGCAGTATTTT.

In this sample, this clonotype turned up a few times. The chain links TRBV18 to TRBJ2-2, with 8 bases aligning to TRBD2. V trimming: 3 bases; J trimming: 5 bases; junction bases outside the gene matches: 5. Germline CDR1 KGHSH, CDR2 LQKENI. The CDR3 totals 15 residues. The CDR3 sequence: CASSPRTSRTGELFF. DNA of the CDR3: TGTGCCAGCTCACCCAGGACTAGCCGGACCGGGGAGCTGTTTTTT.

This clonotype was picked up a small number of times. The chain combines TRBV20-1 with TRBJ2-7; 10 bases fit TRBD2. The CDR3 totals 14 residues. V shed 2 bases, J shed 0 bases, and the junction held 1 base outside the gene matches. Germline-derived CDR1 and CDR2 are DFQATT and SNEGSKA (reference sequence). The CDR3 coding sequence is TGCAGTGCTAGACGGACTAGCGGCTCCTACGAGCAGTACTTC. It is translated as CSARRTSGSYEQYF.